This T cell receptor (beta chain) was profiled in a study of blood T cells in healthy people across ages (dated by TCRdb to about 2015). The study in broad terms: In model experiments, template switching captured about one uniquely barcoded TCR beta cDNA molecule for every two T cells. The study measured age-related changes in TCR beta repertoire diversity using deep sequencing normalized with unique cDNA molecular identifiers. Four age groups were formed from the donors: young (average approximately 15 years), middle-aged (approximately 42), aged (more than 55) and long-lived (less than 85). To avoid experimental bias, donors of different ages were distributed randomly across sequencing lanes. Two additional independent replicas of 1 million unique cDNA reads from the same blood draw were analyzed for two donors (one aged 18 to 30 and one aged 80 or older).

The count of this clonotype is one. Its target antigen remains unknown. No base quality values were provided; no much bigger clone lies one nucleotide off. Overall study results and their limits: The CMV infection status of donors was not known, potentially confounding age-related changes in expanded clonotypes. As age increased, observed TCR beta diversity per million T cells dropped in a roughly linear way, and a significant reduction was already evident by age 40. Since profiling was done on bulk unsorted PBMCs, naive and antigen-experienced compartments could not be conclusively compared. Estimates of total diversity from one million sequenced T cells were regarded as lower bounds and underestimates. Observed TCR beta diversity correlated strongly with the percentage of naive T cells measured by flow cytometry. Compared with the aged group, more naive CD4+ T cells, fewer expanded clones and increased TCR diversity were shown by the long-lived group, suggesting age selection.

The library came from 5' RACE. Sequencing was carried out with an Illumina HiSeq 2500. A second PCR of about 7 to 12 cycles was run with a J-beta primer mix and a sample-barcoded 5' primer. A template-switch 5' adaptor carrying 12 random nucleotides introduced a unique molecular identifier onto each TCR beta cDNA molecule. Each sample yielded at least 3 million CDR3-containing paired-end reads. The Mint cDNA synthesis kit, primed by a TRBC-specific oligonucleotide, was used to synthesize first-strand cDNA from all RNA. All cDNA was treated with uracil-DNA glycosylase and then went through a first 18-cycle PCR with the universal primers M1SS and BC2_uni_R. Per the authors' processing: Normalization of each sample was performed by random selection of 1 million high-quality reads, each carrying a distinct molecular identifier. Instead of being binned into consensus sequences, reads with shared molecular identifiers were discarded. MiTCR, run with a Q25 quality threshold and the strictest error-elimination algorithm, handled CDR3 identification, clonotype clustering and error correction. A nonparametric unseen species model using Euler transformation provided a lower-bound estimate of total TCR beta diversity. The raw public data were reprocessed by TCRdb itself: fastp quality trimming at Q25, MiXCR clonotype calling, in-frame beta chains only. CDR3 protein sequences are deduplicated, and each keeps its most common genes and DNA. The V and J calls, along with clone size, are taken from TCRdb and not from the paper's own processing. This sample has some 1.4 million distinct CDR3 sequences in its table, and approximately 40% of those were observed once. The biggest ten clones account for roughly 7.9% of the sample.

Systemically healthy Caucasian individuals from Russia, 39 in total and aged roughly 6 to 100 years, were included as donors. About 10 milliliters of peripheral blood were drawn from each donor into EDTA-treated Vacutainer tubes. Ficoll-Paque density-gradient centrifugation was used to isolate PBMCs, with at least 6.5 million per sample. Total RNA was extracted from PBMCs with Trizol reagent, with at least 6 micrograms obtained per sample. For every donor, flow cytometry on a PBMC aliquot measured the percentage of naive CD45RAhigh/CD27high T cells. What was sequenced was blood. This receptor was taken from a woman aged 18 to 35 in good health.

The DNA sequence is as follows: TGTGCCAGCAGCGGACAGGGGTTAGAGGAGACCCAGTACTTC. Its translation is CASSGQGLEETQYF. The chain employs TRBV11-2 and TRBJ2-5; 9 bases in the junction line up with TRBD1. Trimming takes 5 bases off V and 5 bases off J; junction bases not matched to a gene: 6. From cysteine to phenylalanine, the CDR3 is 14 amino acids long. Only the CDR3 region is kept as DNA, spanning 42 bases read in frame from base 1. CDR1 is given as SGHAT and CDR2 as FQNNGV, both from the germline V gene.